The 3 T cell receptor beta chains in this list originate from one sample, sequenced in a study of cytomegalovirus exposure and HLA in healthy donors (TCRdb year 2017). Library preparation was by the immunoSEQ multiplex PCR assay. For the multiplex PCR, a mixture combining 60 forward primers for TCR Vbeta segments and 13 reverse primers for TCR Jbeta segments was used. TCRdb holds this immuneACCESS table with in-frame rearrangements only. Some clones are missing; in checked studies, unresolved V genes explain under half, and the rest has no known cause. In this sample the table shows over 55,000 clones, 65% to 85% of which occur a single time. The leading ten clones occupy almost 6% of the sample. The specimen sequenced was PBMCs. These receptors came from a male donor in good health and CMV-seronegative.

The V call is TRBV29-1, the J call TRBJ1-2; 9 bases are a match to TRBD1. Germline loops: CDR1 SQVTM, CDR2 ANQGSEA. The CDR3 has 13 residues. Losses at the gene ends were 3 bases for V and 8 bases for J; bases not matched to a gene: 7. CDR3 sequence: CSVERTGVQGYTF. In nucleotides, the CDR3 is TGCAGCGTTGAGAGGACAGGGGTACAGGGCTACACCTTC.

This clone was seen a few times. The rearrangement joins TRBV7-2 to TRBJ2-7, with TRBD2 identical over 11 bases. This CDR3 is 14 amino acids long. The germline gives CDR1 SGHTA, CDR2 FQGNSA. V was pared by 5 bases and J by 7 bases, with 7 bases of the junction left unmatched. The CDR3 DNA follows: TGTGCCAGCAGCCTTAGCGGGGGGGCGGGTGAGCAGTACTTC. Protein product: CASSLSGGAGEQYF.

The CDR3 loop reads CASSTRLAGGSGYEQYF. Here the CDR3 DNA reads TGTGCCAGCAGCACCCGACTAGCGGGGGGCTCCGGCTACGAGCAGTACTTC. The chain employs TRBV21-1 and TRBJ2-7; the D call of TRBD2 is as the table states it, not checked on the DNA. TRBV21-1 is noted as a pseudogene. The CDR3 is 17 amino acids.